This is a list of T cell receptor beta chains from one sample in a study of blood T cells in healthy people across ages. TCRdb fed the 5' RACE reads into MiXCR, producing one record per CDR3 protein. The profile covers around 970,000 distinct CDR3 sequences, with roughly 51% appearing a single time and about a fifth taken by the ten largest. The sample comprised blood. Receptors originate from a woman in her fifties or sixties in good health. The CDR3 runs from the conserved cysteine through the conserved F or W. The D gene is left open where the match is weak. Part of the rows lack a size; the others show once, few, many or a class for expanded clones.

V gene: TRBV7-9; D gene: -; J gene: TRBJ2-7; clone size: -; CDR3 protein: CASSLKAGPTYEQYF; CDR3 DNA: TGTGCCAGCAGCTTAAAGGCCGGGCCTACCTACGAGCAGTACTTC
V gene: TRBV25-1; D gene: -; J gene: TRBJ2-5; clone size: -; CDR3 protein: CASSEKREGETQYF; CDR3 DNA: TGTGCCAGCAGTGAGAAACGGGAAGGAGAGACCCAGTACTTC
V gene: TRBV10-1; D gene: -; J gene: TRBJ2-1; clone size: many; CDR3 protein: CASSVASYNEQFF; CDR3 DNA: TGCGCCAGCAGTGTGGCCTCCTACAATGAGCAGTTCTTC
V gene: TRBV7-8; D gene: -; J gene: TRBJ1-6; clone size: -; CDR3 protein: CASSFGQAYSYNSPLHF; CDR3 DNA: TGTGCCAGCAGCTTTGGGCAGGCCTACTCCTATAATTCACCCCTCCACTTT
V gene: TRBV5-1; D gene: -; J gene: TRBJ1-4; clone size: -; CDR3 protein: CASSTGPTGINEKLFF; CDR3 DNA: TGCGCCAGCAGCACAGGACCCACAGGGATTAATGAAAAACTGTTTTTT
V gene: TRBV10-3; D gene: TRBD2; J gene: TRBJ2-7; clone size: few; CDR3 protein: CAISSGLRGLNEQYF; CDR3 DNA: TGTGCCATCAGTTCGGGACTAAGAGGGCTCAACGAGCAGTACTTC
V gene: TRBV19; D gene: -; J gene: TRBJ2-5; clone size: -; CDR3 protein: CASCESRGETQYF; CDR3 DNA: TGTGCCAGTTGTGAGAGTCGGGGAGAGACCCAGTACTTC
V gene: TRBV4-1; D gene: TRBD2; J gene: TRBJ2-7; clone size: -; CDR3 protein: CASSHEFSGPSYEQYF; CDR3 DNA: TGCGCCAGCAGCCATGAATTTAGCGGGCCTTCCTACGAGCAGTACTTC
V gene: TRBV20-1; D gene: -; J gene: TRBJ2-3; clone size: few; CDR3 protein: CSARDLAHTQYF; CDR3 DNA: TGCAGTGCTAGAGATCTAGCACATACGCAGTATTTT
V gene: TRBV14; D gene: -; J gene: TRBJ2-3; clone size: -; CDR3 protein: CASSQAPGATQYF; CDR3 DNA: TGTGCCAGCAGCCAAGCTCCAGGGGCAACGCAGTATTTT
V gene: TRBV10-3; D gene: TRBD2; J gene: TRBJ2-7; clone size: -; CDR3 protein: CAIKLAGNYEQYF; CDR3 DNA: TGTGCCATCAAACTAGCGGGAAACTACGAGCAGTACTTC
V gene: TRBV12-3/TRBV12-4; D gene: -; J gene: TRBJ1-2; clone size: -; CDR3 protein: CASSRRVSSYGYTF; CDR3 DNA: TGTGCCAGCAGCCGAAGGGTGTCTAGCTATGGCTACACCTTC
V gene: TRBV18; D gene: -; J gene: TRBJ2-3; clone size: -; CDR3 protein: CASSPSIEPADTQYF; CDR3 DNA: TGTGCCAGCTCACCATCGATCGAACCCGCGGATACGCAGTATTTT
V gene: TRBV20-1; D gene: TRBD1; J gene: TRBJ2-1; clone size: -; CDR3 protein: CSASHPRGRLSEQFF; CDR3 DNA: TGCAGTGCTAGTCACCCAAGGGGGCGATTGAGTGAGCAGTTCTTC
V gene: TRBV7-2; D gene: -; J gene: TRBJ2-7; clone size: -; CDR3 protein: CASSLSGTSSYNEQYF; CDR3 DNA: TGTGCCAGCAGCTTATCCGGGACAAGCTCCTACAATGAGCAGTACTTC
V gene: TRBV29-1; D gene: -; J gene: TRBJ2-3; clone size: -; CDR3 protein: CSVGGNLGTDTQYF; CDR3 DNA: TGCAGCGTTGGGGGGAACTTAGGCACAGATACGCAGTATTTT
V gene: TRBV20-1; D gene: -; J gene: TRBJ2-3; clone size: -; CDR3 protein: CSASPGTSTDTQYF; CDR3 DNA: TGCAGTGCTAGCCCGGGCACTAGCACAGATACGCAGTATTTT
V gene: TRBV12-3/TRBV12-4; D gene: TRBD1; J gene: TRBJ1-1; clone size: -; CDR3 protein: CASSRRGRGTEAFF; CDR3 DNA: TGTGCCAGCAGCCGAAGGGGGCGGGGGACTGAAGCTTTCTTT
V gene: TRBV6-2/TRBV6-3; D gene: -; J gene: TRBJ1-5; clone size: -; CDR3 protein: CASSSRGPGQPQHF; CDR3 DNA: TGTGCCAGCAGTTCCAGGGGACCGGGGCAGCCCCAGCATTTT
V gene: TRBV12-3/TRBV12-4; D gene: -; J gene: TRBJ1-4; clone size: -; CDR3 protein: CASSDNPGFRRSNEKLFF; CDR3 DNA: TGTGCCAGCAGTGACAATCCAGGGTTCCGTCGAAGTAATGAAAAACTGTTTTTT
V gene: TRBV2; D gene: -; J gene: TRBJ2-7; clone size: -; CDR3 protein: CAKREIGEQYF; CDR3 DNA: TGTGCCAAGAGGGAAATCGGCGAGCAGTACTTC
V gene: TRBV27; D gene: -; J gene: TRBJ1-2; clone size: -; CDR3 protein: CASSSPYVRSYGYTF; CDR3 DNA: TGTGCCAGCAGCTCCCCTTATGTAAGATCCTATGGCTACACCTTC
V gene: TRBV7-8; D gene: TRBD2; J gene: TRBJ2-1; clone size: -; CDR3 protein: CASSLAHGGRGYEQFF; CDR3 DNA: TGTGCCAGCAGCTTAGCGCACGGCGGGAGAGGTTATGAGCAGTTCTTC
V gene: TRBV6-1; D gene: -; J gene: TRBJ1-1; clone size: -; CDR3 protein: CGSGHFESFF; CDR3 DNA: TGTGGGTCGGGACACTTTGAATCTTTCTTT
V gene: TRBV9; D gene: -; J gene: TRBJ2-7; clone size: few; CDR3 protein: CASSVAGSSSYEQYF; CDR3 DNA: TGTGCCAGCAGCGTAGCAGGGTCGAGCTCCTACGAGCAGTACTTC
V gene: TRBV18; D gene: -; J gene: TRBJ2-7; clone size: few; CDR3 protein: CASSRRDGLSYEQYF; CDR3 DNA: TGTGCCAGCTCACGTCGGGACGGGCTGTCCTACGAGCAGTACTTC
V gene: TRBV11-2; D gene: TRBD1; J gene: TRBJ2-7; clone size: -; CDR3 protein: CASSFDRGAYEQYF; CDR3 DNA: TGTGCCAGCAGCTTCGACAGGGGGGCCTACGAGCAGTACTTC
V gene: TRBV4-1; D gene: -; J gene: TRBJ1-5; clone size: few; CDR3 protein: CASSQGNSGGSNQPQHF; CDR3 DNA: TGCGCCAGCAGCCAAGGAAATTCCGGGGGTAGCAATCAGCCCCAGCATTTT
V gene: TRBV3-1; D gene: -; J gene: TRBJ1-1; clone size: once; CDR3 protein: CASSLPGITEAFF; CDR3 DNA: TGTGCCAGCAGCCTCCCAGGGATCACTGAAGCTTTCTTT
V gene: TRBV2; D gene: -; J gene: TRBJ1-4; clone size: -; CDR3 protein: CASSEQGGGEKLFF; CDR3 DNA: TGTGCCAGCAGCGAACAGGGCGGGGGTGAAAAACTGTTTTTT
V gene: TRBV5-5; D gene: TRBD2; J gene: TRBJ2-7; clone size: -; CDR3 protein: CASSRTGLAGGYEQYF; CDR3 DNA: TGTGCCAGTAGCCGAACCGGACTAGCGGGTGGCTACGAGCAGTACTTC
V gene: TRBV4-3; D gene: -; J gene: TRBJ2-1; clone size: few; CDR3 protein: CASSHRGNNEQFF; CDR3 DNA: TGCGCCAGCAGCCACCGGGGGAACAATGAGCAGTTCTTC
V gene: TRBV10-3; D gene: -; J gene: TRBJ2-3; clone size: few; CDR3 protein: CASAMGQRRDTQYF; CDR3 DNA: TGTGCCTCCGCGATGGGGCAACGAAGAGATACGCAGTATTTT
V gene: TRBV7-2; D gene: -; J gene: TRBJ2-7; clone size: -; CDR3 protein: CASSFTYSVADPYEQYF; CDR3 DNA: TGTGCCAGCAGCTTTACGTACTCCGTAGCGGACCCTTACGAGCAGTACTTC
V gene: TRBV20-1; D gene: -; J gene: TRBJ2-3; clone size: -; CDR3 protein: CSARWTHSTDTQYF; CDR3 DNA: TGCAGTGCTCGTTGGACTCATAGCACAGATACGCAGTATTTT
V gene: TRBV7-9; D gene: -; J gene: TRBJ1-3; clone size: -; CDR3 protein: CASSSPVVQSGNTIYF; CDR3 DNA: TGTGCCAGCAGCTCCCCGGTGGTTCAGTCTGGAAACACCATATATTTT
V gene: TRBV4-3; D gene: -; J gene: TRBJ2-3; clone size: -; CDR3 protein: CASSQDYDLSTDTQYF; CDR3 DNA: TGCGCCAGCAGCCAAGATTACGATCTTAGCACGGATACGCAGTATTTT
V gene: TRBV2; D gene: -; J gene: TRBJ2-5; clone size: -; CDR3 protein: CASKGTTQETQYF; CDR3 DNA: TGTGCCAGCAAGGGCACGACCCAAGAGACCCAGTACTTC
V gene: TRBV28; D gene: -; J gene: TRBJ2-7; clone size: few; CDR3 protein: CASSLWNSGEQYF; CDR3 DNA: TGTGCCAGCAGTCTTTGGAATTCGGGCGAGCAGTACTTC
V gene: TRBV2; D gene: TRBD2; J gene: TRBJ2-1; clone size: -; CDR3 protein: CASSRTSLAEGQKFF; CDR3 DNA: TGTGCCAGCAGTCGGACTAGCCTGGCGGAAGGTCAAAAGTTCTTC
V gene: TRBV20-1; D gene: TRBD2; J gene: TRBJ2-5; clone size: -; CDR3 protein: CSLTGGGQETQYF; CDR3 DNA: TGCAGCCTTACAGGCGGGGGGCAAGAGACCCAGTACTTC
V gene: TRBV28; D gene: -; J gene: TRBJ2-5; clone size: few; CDR3 protein: CASRITGTTQETQYF; CDR3 DNA: TGTGCCAGCAGAATAACCGGGACAACTCAAGAGACCCAGTACTTC
V gene: TRBV20-1; D gene: TRBD1; J gene: TRBJ2-7; clone size: few; CDR3 protein: CSARIPGQATYEQYF; CDR3 DNA: TGCAGTGCTAGAATTCCGGGACAGGCCACCTACGAGCAGTACTTC
V gene: TRBV12-3/TRBV12-4; D gene: -; J gene: TRBJ1-2; clone size: -; CDR3 protein: CAILRGYGYTF; CDR3 DNA: TGTGCCATTTTGAGAGGTTATGGCTACACCTTC
V gene: TRBV20-1; D gene: -; J gene: TRBJ2-1; clone size: -; CDR3 protein: CSASRAVSSYSEQFF; CDR3 DNA: TGCAGTGCTAGTCGGGCAGTGAGCTCCTACAGTGAGCAGTTCTTC
V gene: TRBV7-2; D gene: -; J gene: TRBJ2-4; clone size: few; CDR3 protein: CASSFPIRRAEGFAVQYF; CDR3 DNA: TGTGCCAGCAGCTTCCCTATCCGTCGCGCAGAGGGGTTCGCGGTTCAGTACTTC
V gene: TRBV6-5; D gene: -; J gene: TRBJ1-1; clone size: -; CDR3 protein: CASRQNLNTEAFF; CDR3 DNA: TGTGCCAGCAGGCAAAACCTGAACACTGAAGCTTTCTTT
V gene: TRBV10-3; D gene: TRBD2; J gene: TRBJ2-1; clone size: few; CDR3 protein: CAISGWGGLAERIPANEQFF; CDR3 DNA: TGTGCCATCAGTGGTTGGGGGGGACTAGCGGAGAGAATTCCGGCCAATGAGCAGTTCTTC
V gene: TRBV7-2; D gene: -; J gene: TRBJ1-2; clone size: -; CDR3 protein: CASSLDGSSSGYTF; CDR3 DNA: TGTGCCAGCAGCTTAGACGGCAGCTCGAGTGGCTACACCTTC
V gene: TRBV20-1; D gene: TRBD1; J gene: TRBJ2-7; clone size: -; CDR3 protein: CSARRTGTGAYEQYF; CDR3 DNA: TGCAGTGCTAGAAGAACCGGGACAGGAGCTTACGAGCAGTACTTC
V gene: TRBV24-1; D gene: TRBD2; J gene: TRBJ2-1; clone size: -; CDR3 protein: CATSDMPSGYRDEQFF; CDR3 DNA: TGTGCCACCAGTGATATGCCTAGCGGGTATCGGGATGAGCAGTTCTTC
V gene: TRBV4-1; D gene: -; J gene: TRBJ2-5; clone size: -; CDR3 protein: CASSQVDSLVETQYF; CDR3 DNA: TGCGCCAGCAGCCAAGTCGACAGCTTGGTAGAGACCCAGTACTTC
V gene: TRBV7-2; D gene: TRBD1; J gene: TRBJ2-7; clone size: -; CDR3 protein: CASSADRGGSYEQYF; CDR3 DNA: TGTGCCAGCAGTGCCGACAGGGGAGGCTCCTACGAGCAGTACTTC
V gene: TRBV27; D gene: -; J gene: TRBJ2-5; clone size: -; CDR3 protein: CASSFPSGTQYF; CDR3 DNA: TGTGCCAGCAGTTTCCCCAGTGGGACCCAGTACTTC
V gene: TRBV24-1; D gene: -; J gene: TRBJ1-2; clone size: -; CDR3 protein: CATSALRIPARVGDGYTF; CDR3 DNA: TGTGCCACCAGTGCCCTACGGATCCCGGCCAGGGTGGGAGACGGCTACACCTTC